This T cell receptor (beta chain) was sequenced during a study of blood T cell repertoires in COVID-19. Participants were aged roughly 18 to 89 years from more than 20 US areas. Recovered status applied to Cohort 3 donors who had two consecutive negative PCRs. It also applied to those with clearance or with symptom resolution. The CDR3 loop spans 16 amino acids. CDR1 is SGDLS, CDR2 YYNGEE, per germline. V was trimmed by 0 bases and J by 1 base, leaving 12 bases between them. TCRdb keeps only in-frame clones here, not all; method: immunoSEQ multiplex PCR. The repertoire holds fewer than 200,000 clones, with about 80% as singletons.

The TCR originated in a man aged 45 to 65 who had recovered from COVID-19. The sample taken for sequencing was PBMCs or T cells enriched from blood (not recorded which). The V and J genes are TRBV9 and TRBJ2-3; the D gene is possibly TRBD1 (5 bases). DNA of the CDR3: TGTGCCAGCAGCGTAGGGGCCAGGGATCGCACAGATACGCAGTATTTT. Translating gives CASSVGARDRTDTQYF.